Each of the 25 T cell receptor beta chains below was sequenced from the same sample in a study of T cells in women clearing cervical HPV infection. The table came from immunoSEQ multiplex PCR; TCRdb's copy has only in-frame clones and leaves some out. Its table lists 25,000 to 35,000 clones. The sequencing sample was made of blood buffy coat. The receptor set was obtained from a woman between 18 and 70 years old with a cervical HPV16 infection that either progressed to CIN3+ or cleared (not recorded which).

In the case of this clone: With the read ending 3 residues before the CDR3 end, the germline J gene is used to fill in that end. The chain links TRBV7-9 to TRBJ1-2, with unresolved D. V lost 5 bases to trimming and J lost 4 bases, with 17 bases between them. Per germline, CDR1 SEHNR and CDR2 FQNEAQ (reference sequence). CDR3 length equals 15 residues. The DNA read from the CDR3 is TGTGCCAGCAGCGGCTCGAGACAAGCTTTCTATGGC. Its translation: CASSGSRQAFYG. From start to end, the CDR3 is CASSGSRQAFYGYTF.

Incomplete CDR3 DNA: TGTGCCAACAGGCGCCGGGACACCAACCAAGAGACC. Residues: CANRRRDTNQET. The whole CDR3 protein reads CANRRRDTNQETQYF. The gene calls are TRBV2 and TRBJ2-5; TRBD1 might be the D (6 bases). The read falls 3 residues short of the CDR3 end, and the missing part is taken from the germline J gene. The germline CDR1 and CDR2 sequences are SNHLY and FYNNEI. V was pared by 10 bases and J by 0 bases, with 18 bases between. This CDR3 has 15 residues.

Notes on this clone: The sequenced fragment ends 3 residues before the CDR3 boundary, so the rest is inferred from the germline J gene. The V call is TRBV2, the J call TRBJ1-1, with TRBD1 as a possible D gene (5 bases). Germline V CDR1 and CDR2: SNHLY, FYNNEI. Between the trimmed V and J ends, which lost 0 bases and 1 base, there was a span of 9 bases. This CDR3 has 15 residues. The part of the CDR3 DNA that was read is TGTGCCAGCAGTGAAGCCCGGACACCGAACACTGAA. Its translation is CASSEARTPNTE. In full, the CDR3 reads CASSEARTPNTEAFF.

Details on this clone: The read falls 3 residues short of the CDR3 end, and the missing part is taken from the germline J gene. The V call is TRBV10-3, the J call TRBJ2-5; TRBD2 is a possible D gene (6 bases). V lost 6 bases and J 4 bases, leaving 12 bases between the germline ends. The germline CDR1 and CDR2 sequences are ENHRY and SYGVKD. This CDR3 contains 13 residues. This chain's CDR3 is CAIRALAGETQYF. Incomplete CDR3 DNA: TGTGCCATCAGGGCACTAGCAGGAGAGACC.

Comment on this clone: Sequencing ends 3 residues short of the CDR3 end; the germline J gene provides the rest. The chain uses TRBV11-3 and TRBJ2-5; no reliable D call. V lost 5 bases, J lost 2 bases, and 9 bases lay in between. Germline CDR1 and CDR2: SGHNT and YENEEA. There are 13 residues in the CDR3. The part of the CDR3 DNA that was read is TGTGCCAGCAGCCTCTACCTACAAGAGACC. As protein: CASSLYLQET. The full CDR3 protein reads CASSLYLQETQYF.

To note about this clone: The CDR3 goes on 3 residues after the read ends, and that part is filled in from the germline J gene. The chain joins TRBV24-1 to TRBJ2-2; 7 bases fit TRBD1. The germline V gene has CDR1 KGHDR and CDR2 SFDVKD. The CDR3 totals 15 residues. V dropped 5 bases and J dropped 1; count of bases not matched to a gene: 3. The covered CDR3 bases are TGTGCCACCAGTGGGTGGACAGGGAACACCGGGGAG. Its protein product is CATSGWTGNTGE. The CDR3, in full, reads CATSGWTGNTGELFF.

Turning to this clone: The read terminates 3 residues ahead of where the CDR3 ends, so the germline J gene completes it. The rearrangement uses TRBV5-4 and TRBJ2-3, with 7 bases lining up with TRBD2. Germline values: CDR1 SGHNT, CDR2 YYREEE (reference sequence). Germline trimming cut 4 bases from V and 0 bases from J; bases unmatched to any gene: 8. This CDR3 contains 16 residues. The CDR3 sequence: CASSTQISGSTDTQYF. Partial CDR3 DNA: TGTGCCAGCAGCACACAAATTAGCGGGAGCACAGATACG.

Details on this clone: The CDR3 end falls 3 residues outside the read, so it is completed with the germline J gene. This chain uses TRBV30 with TRBJ2-3, with 11 bases aligning to TRBD2. The CDR3 consists of 17 residues. Trimming removed 3 bases from V and 0 bases from J; junction bases left unmatched: 8. The V gene's germline CDR1 is GTSNPN and CDR2 SVGIG (reference sequence). The covered CDR3 bases are TGTGCCTGGAGCCGTCGGGCTAGCGGGGGGAGCACAGATACG. Translated, it gives CAWSRRASGGSTDT. Given in full, the CDR3 is CAWSRRASGGSTDTQYF.

As for this clone: The read ends 3 residues shy of where the CDR3 ends; the end is completed using the germline J gene. The V gene is TRBV5-4, the J gene TRBJ2-1; D is possibly TRBD1 or TRBD2 (6 bases each). Per germline, CDR1 SGHNT and CDR2 YYREEE (reference sequence). This CDR3 contains 13 residues. V gave up 4 bases and J gave up 5 bases, with 10 bases separating them. CDR3 bases read: TGTGCCAGCAGCGGCGGGACAAACAATGAG. It is translated as CASSGGTNNE. The full-length CDR3 reads as CASSGGTNNEQFF.

Worth noting for this clone: The read ends 3 residues shy of where the CDR3 ends; the end is completed using the germline J gene. V usage is TRBV5-6 and J usage is TRBJ2-7; D may be TRBD1 (5 bases). CDR1 and CDR2 (germline): SGHDT, YYEEEE. V was pared by 10 bases and J by 2 bases, with 13 bases between. CDR3 length: 12 amino acids. Partial CDR3 DNA: TGTGCCTCATCACAGGACACCTACGAG. Translation gives CASSQDTYE. The complete CDR3 reads CASSQDTYEQYF.

Of note for this clone: The CDR3 goes on 3 residues after the read ends, and that part is filled in from the germline J gene. V usage is TRBV18 and J usage is TRBJ1-2; a weak D match, TRBD1 (6 bases). From germline, CDR1 is KGHSH and CDR2 LQKENI. The CDR3 contains 15 residues. Partial CDR3 DNA: TGTGCCAGCTCATCTGGGACACCAGCTCCCTACGAC. Translated, it gives CASSSGTPAPYD. The entire CDR3 is CASSSGTPAPYDYTF.

About this clone: The missing CDR3 end, 3 residues past where the read stops, is filled in from the germline J gene. The chain couples TRBV7-6 to TRBJ2-3; 7 nucleotides match TRBD2. Germline CDR1 SGHVS, CDR2 FNYEAQ. The CDR3 consists of 13 residues. The sequenced CDR3 bases are TGTGCCAGCAGCTTCGATCGGGGGGAGACG. As protein: CASSFDRGET. The complete CDR3 sequence is CASSFDRGETQYF.

On this clone: The read terminates 3 residues before the CDR3 end, so the remaining end is supplied by the germline J gene. The genes are TRBV28 and TRBJ1-2; TRBD1 agrees at 9 bases. The J segment lost 5 bases and the V segment lost 6 bases, leaving 7 bases of the junction unmatched. This CDR3 contains 14 residues. Germline loops: CDR1 MDHEN, CDR2 SYDVKM. The DNA read from the CDR3 is TGTGCCAGCAGACCCGAGGGACAGGGTTATGGC. This gives the protein CASRPEGQGYG. The entire CDR3 sequence reads CASRPEGQGYGYTF.

To note about this clone: The read is 3 residues too short to cover the CDR3 end, so that end is filled in from the germline J gene. This chain uses TRBV19 with TRBJ1-2; TRBD1 might be the D (5 bases). Germline lookup yields CDR1 LNHDA and CDR2 SQIVND (reference sequence). The length of the CDR3 is 15 residues. The covered CDR3 bases are TGTGCCAGTAGTGGGGGACTAGCGGGAGGAGATACC. It encodes CASSGGLAGGDT. The full-length CDR3 reads as CASSGGLAGGDTYTF.

Worth noting for this clone: The DNA ends 3 residues before the CDR3 does, and the rest of the CDR3 is filled in from the germline J gene. The genes are TRBV2 and TRBJ2-3; 7 bases are a match to TRBD2. V lost 4 bases and J lost 1; bases outside the gene matches: 11. In germline, CDR1 is SNHLY, CDR2 FYNNEI. This CDR3 region has 17 residues. The CDR3 sequence is CASSVAAREGGTDTQYF. The DNA read from the CDR3 is TGTGCCAGCAGTGTAGCAGCCAGGGAGGGCGGCACAGATACG. The whole variable domain, remainder taken from reference TRBV2 and TRBJ2-3, is EPEVTQTPSHQVTQMGQEVILRCVPISNHLYFYWYRQILGQKVEFLVSFYNNEISEKSEIFDDQFSVERPDGSNFTLKIRSTKLEDSAMYFCASSVAAREGGTDTQYFGPGTRLTVL.

The sequenced part of the CDR3 DNA is TGTGCCAGTAGTATCCCGGGTGGGGCAACTGGAGGT. The encoded protein is CASSIPGGATGG. The whole CDR3 sequence is CASSIPGGATGGQYF. The rearrangement joins TRBV19 to TRBJ2-4; D is possibly TRBD1 or TRBD2 (5 bases each). The read terminates 3 residues before the CDR3 end, so the remaining end is supplied by the germline J gene. In germline, CDR1 is LNHDA, CDR2 SQIVND (reference sequence). The CDR3 spans 15 residues.

A note on this clone: Read sequence stops 3 residues before the CDR3 end, and the germline J gene provides the missing end. The chain couples TRBV10-3 to TRBJ1-5; 10 bases align to TRBD1. The CDR3 is made up of 15 amino acids. The V gene end was trimmed by 5 bases and the J gene end by 6 bases; junction bases not matched to a gene: 7. The germline V gene encodes CDR1 ENHRY and CDR2 SYGVKD. Incomplete CDR3 DNA: TGTGCCATCAGTCCCGACAGGGGGCTGGGTCAGCCC. Translated, it gives CAISPDRGLGQP. The full CDR3 sequence reads CAISPDRGLGQPQHF.

This clone is deemed medium-sized by its frequency. CDR3: CASSQDSSGTDTQYF. The CDR3 bases that were read are TGTGCCAGTAGCCAAGACAGTTCCGGAACAGATACG. The V and J genes are TRBV19 and TRBJ2-3; tentative D call: TRBD1 (5 bases). The CDR3 goes on 3 residues after the read ends, and that part is filled in from the germline J gene. Germline loops: CDR1 LNHDA, CDR2 SQIVND (reference sequence). Trimming stripped 6 bases from V and 3 bases from J, with 16 bases between. CDR3 size: 15 residues.

As concerns this clone: The read finishes 3 residues shy of the CDR3 end, and the germline J gene is used to complete it. Other DNA sequences in the same sample also yield this CDR3. The V gene is TRBV30, the J gene TRBJ1-3, with no clear D. CDR1 is GTSNPN, CDR2 SVGIG, per germline (reference sequence). V lost 4 bases to trimming and J lost 6 bases, with 13 bases between them. This CDR3 is 13 amino acids long. The covered CDR3 bases are TGTGCCTGGACGCTGGGCGGGCAAAACACC. Translating gives CAWTLGGQNT. The whole CDR3 protein is CAWTLGGQNTIYF.

The CDR3 bases that were read are TGTGCCAGCAGTTGGGACAGGGGAGTGACCGGGGAG. Translation: CASSWDRGVTGE. The entire CDR3 protein is CASSWDRGVTGELFF. V and J are TRBV6-2 or TRBV6-3 and TRBJ2-2; TRBD1 agrees at 10 bases. The read ends 3 residues before the CDR3 terminus; that terminus is restored from the germline J gene. The CDR3 is 15 amino acids. CDR1 is MNHEY, CDR2 SVGEGT, per germline. V was clipped by 4 bases and J by 5 bases; unmatched bases: 4.

Comments on this clone: The CDR3 end lies 3 residues beyond the end of the read and is filled in from the germline J gene. The chain combines TRBV20-1 with TRBJ2-7; perhaps TRBD1 as D (6 bases). The CDR3 spans 15 residues. The germline gives CDR1 DFQATT, CDR2 SNEGSKA (reference sequence). The V end lost 5 bases, the J end lost 1 base, and 18 bases lay between the germline ends. The CDR3 bases that were read are TGCAGTGCTCCTTTTGGACAGAGAGAGTCCTACGAG. This codes for CSAPFGQRESYE. From start to end, the CDR3 is CSAPFGQRESYEQYF.

Comments on this clone: The read stops 3 residues short of the end of the CDR3; the missing end is completed from the germline J gene. The rearrangement joins TRBV16 to TRBJ2-1; D ambiguous. V lost 8 bases, J lost 4 bases, and 21 bases lay in between. The length of the CDR3 is 16 residues. Per germline, CDR1 KGHSY and CDR2 FQNENV. The chain's CDR3 is CASSTPDSPPYNEQFF. The covered CDR3 bases are TGTGCCAGCTCGACTCCTGATTCTCCGCCTTACAATGAG.

In the case of this clone: The read halts 3 residues ahead of the CDR3 end, with the missing end drawn from the germline J gene. Other DNA sequences in the sample encode the same CDR3. The chain employs TRBV7-6 and TRBJ2-3, with TRBD2 as a possible D gene (5 bases). Germline CDR1 is SGHVS and CDR2 is FNYEAQ. This CDR3 is built from 15 residues. The CDR3 spells CASSPVRGSGETQYF. The DNA read from the CDR3 is TGTGCCAGCAGCCCTGTACGGGGTAGTGGCGAGACG. Supplemented by reference TRBV7-6 and TRBJ2-3, the full variable domain reads GAGVSQSPRYKVTKRGQDVALRCDPISGHVSLYWYRQALGQGPEFLTYFNYEAQQDKSGLPNDRFSAERPEGSISTLTIQRTEQRDSAMYRCASSPVRGSGETQYFGPGTRLTVL.

Note on this clone: The read comes to an end 3 residues before the CDR3 does, leaving the germline J gene to fill in the end. The gene calls are TRBV19 and TRBJ1-2; no reliable D call. Per the germline V gene, CDR1 is LNHDA and CDR2 is SQIVND (reference sequence). The CDR3 sequence is 16 residues long. The CDR3 bases that were read are TGTGCCAGTAGTCCTACTAGCGGCTACTCCTACAATGAC. Protein sequence: CASSPTSGYSYND. The complete CDR3 reads CASSPTSGYSYNDYTF.

Of note for this clone: The observed sequence ends 3 residues before the CDR3 terminus, with the missing tail filled in from the germline J gene. The rearrangement links TRBV19 to TRBJ1-2; TRBD1 aligns across 8 bases. The CDR3 sequence is 14 residues long. CDR1 is LNHDA and CDR2 is SQIVND in the germline V gene (reference sequence). The covered CDR3 bases are TGTGCCAGTAGGGATACAGGGGGAAGCGGAGGC. This codes for CASRDTGGSGG. The CDR3 in full is CASRDTGGSGGYTF.